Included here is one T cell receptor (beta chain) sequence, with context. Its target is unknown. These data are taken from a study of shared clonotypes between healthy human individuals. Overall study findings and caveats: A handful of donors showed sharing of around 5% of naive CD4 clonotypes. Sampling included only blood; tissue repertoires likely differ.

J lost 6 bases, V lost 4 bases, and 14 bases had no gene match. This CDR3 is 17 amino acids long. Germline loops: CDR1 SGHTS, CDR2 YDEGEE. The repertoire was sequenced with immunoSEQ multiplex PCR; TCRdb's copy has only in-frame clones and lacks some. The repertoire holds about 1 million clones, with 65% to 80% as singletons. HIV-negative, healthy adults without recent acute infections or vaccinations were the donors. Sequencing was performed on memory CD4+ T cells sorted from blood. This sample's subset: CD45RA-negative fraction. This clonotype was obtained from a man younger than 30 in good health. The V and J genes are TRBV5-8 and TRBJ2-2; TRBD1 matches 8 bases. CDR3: CASSTSTGAKRAGELFF. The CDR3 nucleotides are TGTGCCAGCAGCACGTCGACAGGGGCGAAGAGGGCCGGGGAGCTGTTTTTT.